This T cell receptor (beta chain) was recorded in a study of cytomegalovirus exposure and HLA in healthy donors. Study as a whole: Early released data comprised around 85 million unique TCRs from HLA-typed donors. General study results and limits: Association of approximately 16,000 TCR beta sequences with HLA alleles was found at 0.05 false discovery rate in a later analysis. Being productive about 87% or about 30% of the time was typical of most TCR beta V segments in an earlier analysis. Testing in vitro showed a few CMV-associated chains specific for CMV antigens.

CDR3 length: 15 residues. The germline V and J ends were trimmed by 4 bases and 2 bases, with 16 bases remaining between them. From germline, CDR1 is SGHNT and CDR2 YYREEE (reference sequence). The PCR contained 60 Vbeta and 13 Jbeta primers. Data came from immunoSEQ multiplex PCR; TCRdb stores just in-frame clones and leaves some out. The profile shows roughly 130,000 clones, 74% of them singletons. Turning to this clone: What it binds is unknown.

This sequence originates from a woman between 45 and 60 years old in good health and CMV-seropositive. Sequencing was performed on PBMCs. The V gene is TRBV5-4, the J gene TRBJ2-7; the D gene is possibly TRBD2 (6 bases). This chain's CDR3 is CASSPAGTSPYEQYF. For the CDR3, the DNA is TGTGCCAGCAGCCCGGCCGGGACTTCCCCCTACGAGCAGTACTTC.